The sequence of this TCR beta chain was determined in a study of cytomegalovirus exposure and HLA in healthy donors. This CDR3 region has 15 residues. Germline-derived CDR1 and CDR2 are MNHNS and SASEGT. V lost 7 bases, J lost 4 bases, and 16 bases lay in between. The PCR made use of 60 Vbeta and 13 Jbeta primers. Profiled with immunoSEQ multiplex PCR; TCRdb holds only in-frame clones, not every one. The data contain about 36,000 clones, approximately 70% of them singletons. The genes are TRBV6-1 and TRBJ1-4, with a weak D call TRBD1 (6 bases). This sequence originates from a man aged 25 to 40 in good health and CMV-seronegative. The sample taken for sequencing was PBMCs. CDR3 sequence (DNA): TGTGCCAGCACTGAGCCGGGGGGCCTTAATGAAAAACTGTTTTTT. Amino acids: CASTEPGGLNEKLFF.